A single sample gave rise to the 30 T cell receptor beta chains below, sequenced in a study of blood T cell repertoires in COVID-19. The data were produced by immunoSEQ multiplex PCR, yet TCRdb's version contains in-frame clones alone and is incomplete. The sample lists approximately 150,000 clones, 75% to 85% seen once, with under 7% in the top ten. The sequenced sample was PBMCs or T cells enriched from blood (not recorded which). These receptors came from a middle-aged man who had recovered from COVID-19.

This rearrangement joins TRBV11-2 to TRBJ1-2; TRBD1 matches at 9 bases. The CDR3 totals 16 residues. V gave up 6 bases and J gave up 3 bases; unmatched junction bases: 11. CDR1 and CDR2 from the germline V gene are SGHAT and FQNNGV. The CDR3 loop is CASRRRTGEQDYGYTF. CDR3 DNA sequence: TGTGCCAGCAGGCGGAGGACAGGGGAGCAAGACTATGGCTACACCTTC.

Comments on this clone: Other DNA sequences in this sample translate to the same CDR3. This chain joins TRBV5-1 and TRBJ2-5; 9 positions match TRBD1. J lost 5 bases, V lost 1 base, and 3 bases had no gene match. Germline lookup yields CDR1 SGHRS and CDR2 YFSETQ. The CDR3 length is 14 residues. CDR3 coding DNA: TGCGCCAGCAGCTTGTACAGGGGGCAGGAGACCCAGTACTTC. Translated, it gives CASSLYRGQETQYF.

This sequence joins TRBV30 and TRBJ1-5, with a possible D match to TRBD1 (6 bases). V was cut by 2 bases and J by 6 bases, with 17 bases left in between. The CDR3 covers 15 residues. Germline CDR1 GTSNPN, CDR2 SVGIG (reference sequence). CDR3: CAWSQTSQGGQPQHF. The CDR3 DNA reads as TGTGCCTGGAGTCAAACCTCACAGGGCGGTCAGCCCCAGCATTTT.

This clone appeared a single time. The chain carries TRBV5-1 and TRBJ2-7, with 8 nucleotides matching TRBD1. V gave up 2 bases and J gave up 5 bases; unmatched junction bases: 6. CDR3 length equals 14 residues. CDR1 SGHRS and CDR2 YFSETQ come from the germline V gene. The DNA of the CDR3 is TGCGCCAGCAGCTTCTCAGGGGGCAGGGACGAGCAGTACTTC. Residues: CASSFSGGRDEQYF.

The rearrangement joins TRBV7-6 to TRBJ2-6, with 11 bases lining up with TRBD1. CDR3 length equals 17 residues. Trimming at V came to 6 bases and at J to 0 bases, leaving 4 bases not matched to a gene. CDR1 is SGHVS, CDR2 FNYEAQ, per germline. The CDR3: CASRGQGAPSGANVLTF. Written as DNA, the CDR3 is TGTGCCAGCAGAGGACAGGGGGCCCCCTCTGGGGCCAACGTCCTGACTTTC.

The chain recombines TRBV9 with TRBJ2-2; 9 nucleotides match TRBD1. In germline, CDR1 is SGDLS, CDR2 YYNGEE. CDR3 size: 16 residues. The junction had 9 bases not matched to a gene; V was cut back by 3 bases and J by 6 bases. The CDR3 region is CASSAPGTGSAGELFF. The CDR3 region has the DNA TGTGCCAGCAGCGCCCCCGGGACAGGGTCGGCCGGGGAGCTGTTTTTT.

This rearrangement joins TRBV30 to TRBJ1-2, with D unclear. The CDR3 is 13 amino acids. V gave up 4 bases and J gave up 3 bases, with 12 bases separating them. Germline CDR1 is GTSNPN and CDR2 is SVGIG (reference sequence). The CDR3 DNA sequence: TGTGCCTGGAACATATTACAAGACTATGGCTACACCTTC. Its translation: CAWNILQDYGYTF.

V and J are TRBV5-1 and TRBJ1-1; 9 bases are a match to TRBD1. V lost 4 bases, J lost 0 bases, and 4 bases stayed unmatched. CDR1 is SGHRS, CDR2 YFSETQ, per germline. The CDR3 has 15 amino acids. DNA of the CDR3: TGCGCCAGCAGCCTGACAGGGGGTGTGAACACTGAAGCTTTCTTT. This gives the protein CASSLTGGVNTEAFF.

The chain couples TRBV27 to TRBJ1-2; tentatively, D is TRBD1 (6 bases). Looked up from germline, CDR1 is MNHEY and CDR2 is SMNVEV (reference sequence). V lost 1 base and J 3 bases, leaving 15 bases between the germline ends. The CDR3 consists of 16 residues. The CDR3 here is CASSLFGGAGDYGYTF. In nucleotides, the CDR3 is TGTGCCAGCAGTTTATTTGGGGGGGCCGGGGACTATGGCTACACCTTC.

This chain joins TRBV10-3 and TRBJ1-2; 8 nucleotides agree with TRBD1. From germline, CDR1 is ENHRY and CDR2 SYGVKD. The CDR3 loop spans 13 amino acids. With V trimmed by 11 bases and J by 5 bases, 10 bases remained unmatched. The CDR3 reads CAGGGQGSYGYTF. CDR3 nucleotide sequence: TGTGCCGGAGGCGGACAGGGCTCTTATGGCTACACCTTC.

The CDR3 DNA reads TGTGCCAGCAGCTCGGCCGGGACTTCTAGCACAGATACGCAGTATTTT. Protein: CASSSAGTSSTDTQYF. This chain joins TRBV5-6 and TRBJ2-3, with D perhaps TRBD2 (6 bases). Trimming left V 3 bases short and J 0 bases short, with 14 bases between. Germline V CDR1 and CDR2: SGHDT, YYEEEE. This CDR3 comprises 16 residues.

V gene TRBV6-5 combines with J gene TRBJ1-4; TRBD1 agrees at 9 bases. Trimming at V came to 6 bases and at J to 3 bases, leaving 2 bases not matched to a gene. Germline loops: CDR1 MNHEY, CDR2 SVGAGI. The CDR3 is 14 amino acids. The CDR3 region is CASSRQGANEKLFF. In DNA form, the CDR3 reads TGTGCCAGCAGCAGACAGGGGGCTAATGAAAAACTGTTTTTT.

CDR3 sequence: CASRTGQSTDTQYF. CDR3 in DNA: TGTGCCAGCAGAACGGGACAGTCCACAGATACGCAGTATTTT. The V and J genes are TRBV2 and TRBJ2-3; 7 bases line up with TRBD1. The length of the CDR3 is 14 residues. Germline-derived CDR1 and CDR2 are SNHLY and FYNNEI. After removal of 6 bases from V and 2 bases from J, the junction contained 5 bases not matched to a gene.

CDR3 region: CASKKNWSNQPQHF. As DNA, the CDR3 is TGTGCCAGCAAGAAGAACTGGAGCAATCAGCCCCAGCATTTT. This chain links TRBV2 with TRBJ1-5; no clear D. From germline, CDR1 is SNHLY and CDR2 FYNNEI. The CDR3 is 14 residues long. V was shortened by 7 bases and J by 1 base, with 11 bases between the two germline ends.

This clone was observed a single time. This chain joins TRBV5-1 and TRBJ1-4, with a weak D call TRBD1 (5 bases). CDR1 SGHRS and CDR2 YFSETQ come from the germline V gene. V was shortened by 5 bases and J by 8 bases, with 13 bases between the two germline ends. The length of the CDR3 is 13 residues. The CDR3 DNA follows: TGCGCCAGCAGAACTACGGGGGAGGAAAAACTGTTTTTT. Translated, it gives CASRTTGEEKLFF.

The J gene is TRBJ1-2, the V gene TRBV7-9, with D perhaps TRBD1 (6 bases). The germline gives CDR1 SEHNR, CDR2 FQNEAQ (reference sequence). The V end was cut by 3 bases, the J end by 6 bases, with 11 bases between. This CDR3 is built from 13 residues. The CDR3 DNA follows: TGTGCCAGCAGCTTGCAGGGGACCCATGGCTACACCTTC. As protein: CASSLQGTHGYTF.

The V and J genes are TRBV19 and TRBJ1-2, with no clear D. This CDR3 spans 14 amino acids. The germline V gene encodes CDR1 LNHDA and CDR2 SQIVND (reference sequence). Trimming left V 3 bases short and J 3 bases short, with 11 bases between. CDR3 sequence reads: CASSIAGWDYGYTF. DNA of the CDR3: TGTGCCAGTAGTATCGCGGGTTGGGACTATGGCTACACCTTC.

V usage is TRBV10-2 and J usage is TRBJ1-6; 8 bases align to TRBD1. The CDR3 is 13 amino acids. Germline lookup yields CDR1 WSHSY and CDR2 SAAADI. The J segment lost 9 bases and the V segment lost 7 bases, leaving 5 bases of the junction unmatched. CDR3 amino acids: CASTGTGASPLHF. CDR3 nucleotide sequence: TGCGCCAGCACCGGGACAGGAGCTTCACCCCTCCACTTT.

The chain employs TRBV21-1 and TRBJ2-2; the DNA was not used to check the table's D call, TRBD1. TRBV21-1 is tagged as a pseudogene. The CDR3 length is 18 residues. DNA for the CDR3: TGTGCCAGCAGCCCCAAATATAGGACAGGGAAAAGACACGGGGAGCTGTTTTTT. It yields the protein CASSPKYRTGKRHGELFF.

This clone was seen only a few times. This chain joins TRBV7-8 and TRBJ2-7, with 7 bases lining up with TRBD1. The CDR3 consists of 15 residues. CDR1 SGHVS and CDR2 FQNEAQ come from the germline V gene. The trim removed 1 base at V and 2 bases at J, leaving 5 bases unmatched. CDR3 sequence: CASSLGQGGPYEQYV. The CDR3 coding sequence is TGTGCCAGCAGCTTAGGACAGGGTGGCCCCTACGAGCAGTACGTC.

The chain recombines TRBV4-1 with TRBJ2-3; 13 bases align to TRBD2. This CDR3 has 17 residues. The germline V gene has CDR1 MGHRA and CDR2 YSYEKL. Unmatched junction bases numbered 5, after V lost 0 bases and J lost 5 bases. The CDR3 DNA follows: TGCGCCAGCAGCCAAGATCCACTAGCGGGGGGGCAAGATACGCAGTATTTT. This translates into CASSQDPLAGGQDTQYF.

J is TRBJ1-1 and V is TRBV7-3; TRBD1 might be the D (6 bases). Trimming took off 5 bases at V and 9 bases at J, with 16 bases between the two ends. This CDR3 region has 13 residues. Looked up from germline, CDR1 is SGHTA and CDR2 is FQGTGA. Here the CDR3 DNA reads TGTGCCAGCAGCATCCGGTCCGGACAGAAAGCTTTCTTT. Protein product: CASSIRSGQKAFF. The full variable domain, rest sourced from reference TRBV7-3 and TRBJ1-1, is GAGVSQTPSNKVTEKGKYVELRCDPISGHTALYWYRQSLGQGPEFLIYFQGTGAADDSGLPNDRFFAVRPEGSVSTLKIQRTERGDSAVYLCASSIRSGQKAFFGQGTRLTVV.

The CDR3 loop is CASSFGRVYNEQFF. The CDR3 coding sequence is TGTGCCAGCAGCTTTGGGCGGGTCTACAATGAGCAGTTCTTC. The genes are TRBV11-1 and TRBJ2-1; perhaps TRBD2 as D (5 bases). Looked up from germline, CDR1 is SGHAT and CDR2 is FQDESV (reference sequence). V lost 3 bases, J lost 3 bases, and 9 bases lay in between. The CDR3 runs 14 residues.

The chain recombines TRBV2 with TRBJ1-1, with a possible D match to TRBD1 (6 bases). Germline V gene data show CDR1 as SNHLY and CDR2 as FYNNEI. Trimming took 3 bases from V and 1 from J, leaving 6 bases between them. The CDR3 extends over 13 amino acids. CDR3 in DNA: TGTGCCAGCAGTGACAGGGGGAACACTGAAGCTTTCTTT. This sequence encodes CASSDRGNTEAFF.

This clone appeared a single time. CDR3: CASSLGRGGVLETQYF. The CDR3 nucleotides are TGTGCCAGCAGCTTAGGGCGGGGGGGCGTTCTGGAGACCCAGTACTTC. The rearrangement uses TRBV11-2 and TRBJ2-5; 9 nucleotides align to TRBD2. The CDR3 sequence is 16 residues long. Germline CDR1 SGHAT, CDR2 FQNNGV. Trimming took 1 base from V and 5 from J; bases not matched to a gene: 8.

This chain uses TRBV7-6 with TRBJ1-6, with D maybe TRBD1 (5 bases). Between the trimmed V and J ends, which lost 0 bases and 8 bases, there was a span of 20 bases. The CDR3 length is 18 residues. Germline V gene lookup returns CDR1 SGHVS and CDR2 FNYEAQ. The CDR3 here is CASSLAPGRAGIDSPLHF. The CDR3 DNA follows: TGTGCCAGCAGCTTAGCGCCTGGGAGGGCAGGGATAGATTCACCCCTCCACTTT.

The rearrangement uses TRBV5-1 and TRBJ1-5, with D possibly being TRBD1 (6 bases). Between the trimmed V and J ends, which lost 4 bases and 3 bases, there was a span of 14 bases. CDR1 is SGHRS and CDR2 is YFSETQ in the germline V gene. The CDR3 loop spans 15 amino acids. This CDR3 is CASSLSGGPNQPQHF. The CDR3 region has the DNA TGCGCCAGCAGCCTGAGTGGGGGCCCCAATCAGCCCCAGCATTTT.

This CDR3 is CASSTRQRLNTEAFF. CDR3 coding DNA: TGTGCCAGCAGCACCAGACAGAGGTTGAACACTGAAGCTTTCTTT. The V gene is TRBV5-8, the J gene TRBJ1-1; tentative D call: TRBD1 (5 bases). The CDR3 sequence is 15 residues long. Trimming took off 4 bases at V and 0 bases at J, with 13 bases between the two ends. Germline loops: CDR1 SGHTS, CDR2 YDEGEE.

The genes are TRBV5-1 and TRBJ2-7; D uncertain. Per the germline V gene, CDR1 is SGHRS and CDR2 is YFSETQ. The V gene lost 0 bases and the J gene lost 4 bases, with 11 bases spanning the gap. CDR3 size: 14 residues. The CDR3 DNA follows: TGCGCCAGCAGCTTGGAATTGTACCGGTACGAGCAGTACTTC. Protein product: CASSLELYRYEQYF.

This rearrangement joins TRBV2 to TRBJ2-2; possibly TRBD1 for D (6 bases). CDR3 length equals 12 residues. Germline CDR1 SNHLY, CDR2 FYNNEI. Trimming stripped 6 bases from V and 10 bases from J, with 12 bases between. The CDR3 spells CASRLQGAELFF. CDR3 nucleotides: TGTGCCAGCAGGCTACAGGGAGCGGAGCTGTTTTTT.